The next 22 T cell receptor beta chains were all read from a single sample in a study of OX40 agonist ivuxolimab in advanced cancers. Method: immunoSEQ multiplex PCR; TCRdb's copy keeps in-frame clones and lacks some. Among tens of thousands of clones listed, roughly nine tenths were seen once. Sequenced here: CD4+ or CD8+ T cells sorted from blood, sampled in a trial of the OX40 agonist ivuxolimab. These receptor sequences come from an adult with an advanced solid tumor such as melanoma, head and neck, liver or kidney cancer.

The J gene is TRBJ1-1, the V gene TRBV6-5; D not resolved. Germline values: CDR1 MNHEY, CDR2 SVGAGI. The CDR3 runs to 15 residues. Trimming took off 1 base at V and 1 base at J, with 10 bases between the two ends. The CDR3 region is CASSYWLGGNTEAFF. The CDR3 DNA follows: TGTGCCAGCAGTTACTGGCTGGGAGGGAACACTGAAGCTTTCTTT.

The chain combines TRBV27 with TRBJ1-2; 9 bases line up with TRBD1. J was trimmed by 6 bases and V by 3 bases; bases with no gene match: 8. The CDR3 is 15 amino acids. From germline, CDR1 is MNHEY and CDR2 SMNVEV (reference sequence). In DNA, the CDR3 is TGTGCCAGCAGTTTGAGAAACAGGGGGCTCGATGGCTACACCTTC. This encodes CASSLRNRGLDGYTF.

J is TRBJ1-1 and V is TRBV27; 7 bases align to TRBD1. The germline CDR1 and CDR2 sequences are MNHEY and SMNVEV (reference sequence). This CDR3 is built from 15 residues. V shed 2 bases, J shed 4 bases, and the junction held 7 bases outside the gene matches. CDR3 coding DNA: TGTGCCAGCAGTTTAGGGAGCAGGGGGGGCACTGAAGCTTTCTTT. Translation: CASSLGSRGGTEAFF.

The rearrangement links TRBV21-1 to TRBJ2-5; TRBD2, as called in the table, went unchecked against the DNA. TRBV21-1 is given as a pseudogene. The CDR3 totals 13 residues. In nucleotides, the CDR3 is TGTGTCAGCAAGACGAGGGAACGAGAGACCCAGTACTTC. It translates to CVSKTRERETQYF.

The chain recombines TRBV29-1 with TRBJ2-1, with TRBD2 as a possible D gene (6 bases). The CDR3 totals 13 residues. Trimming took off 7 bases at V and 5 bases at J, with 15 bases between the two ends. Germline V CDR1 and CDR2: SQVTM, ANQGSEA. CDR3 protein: CSALELAHNEQFF. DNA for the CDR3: TGCAGCGCACTAGAACTAGCTCACAATGAGCAGTTCTTC.

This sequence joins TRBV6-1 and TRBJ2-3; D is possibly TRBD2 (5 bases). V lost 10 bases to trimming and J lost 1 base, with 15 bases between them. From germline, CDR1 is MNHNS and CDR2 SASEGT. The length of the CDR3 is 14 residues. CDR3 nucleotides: TGTGCCATTTTAGCGACTGTTGGCACAGATACGCAGTATTTT. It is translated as CAILATVGTDTQYF.

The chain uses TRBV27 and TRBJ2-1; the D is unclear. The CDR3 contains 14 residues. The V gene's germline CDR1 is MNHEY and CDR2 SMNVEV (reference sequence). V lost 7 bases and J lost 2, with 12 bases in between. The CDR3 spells CASKSRETYNEQFF. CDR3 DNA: TGTGCCAGCAAAAGCCGCGAAACCTACAATGAGCAGTTCTTC.

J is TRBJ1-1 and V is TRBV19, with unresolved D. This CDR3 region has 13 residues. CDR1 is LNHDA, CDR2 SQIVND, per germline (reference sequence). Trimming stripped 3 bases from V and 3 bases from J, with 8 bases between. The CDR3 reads CASSILRDTEAFF. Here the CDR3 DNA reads TGTGCCAGTAGTATCCTCCGGGACACTGAAGCTTTCTTT.

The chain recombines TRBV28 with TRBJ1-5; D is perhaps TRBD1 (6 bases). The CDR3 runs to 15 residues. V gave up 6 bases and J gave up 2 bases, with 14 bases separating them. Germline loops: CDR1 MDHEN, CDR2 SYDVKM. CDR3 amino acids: CASRETEGGNQPQHF. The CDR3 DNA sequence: TGTGCCAGCAGGGAGACAGAGGGGGGCAATCAGCCCCAGCATTTT. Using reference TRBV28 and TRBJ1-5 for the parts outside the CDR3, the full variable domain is DVKVTQSSRYLVKRTGEKVFLECVQDMDHENMFWYRQDPGLGLRLIYFSYDVKMKEKGDIPEGYSVSREKKERFSLILESASTNQTSMYLCASRETEGGNQPQHFGDGTRLSIL.

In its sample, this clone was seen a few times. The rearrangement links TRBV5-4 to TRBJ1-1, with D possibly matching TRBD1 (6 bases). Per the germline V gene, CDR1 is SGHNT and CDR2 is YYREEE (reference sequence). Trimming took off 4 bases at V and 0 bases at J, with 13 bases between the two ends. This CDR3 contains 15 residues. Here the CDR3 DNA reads TGTGCCAGCAGCCACGATGGACAGATGAACACTGAAGCTTTCTTT. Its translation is CASSHDGQMNTEAFF.

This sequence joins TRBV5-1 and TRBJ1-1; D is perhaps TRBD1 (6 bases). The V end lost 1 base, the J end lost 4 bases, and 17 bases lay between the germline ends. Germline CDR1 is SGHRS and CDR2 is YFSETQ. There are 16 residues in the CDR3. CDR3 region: CASSLSSTGGGTEAFF. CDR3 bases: TGCGCCAGCAGCTTGTCTTCCACGGGAGGGGGCACTGAAGCTTTCTTT.

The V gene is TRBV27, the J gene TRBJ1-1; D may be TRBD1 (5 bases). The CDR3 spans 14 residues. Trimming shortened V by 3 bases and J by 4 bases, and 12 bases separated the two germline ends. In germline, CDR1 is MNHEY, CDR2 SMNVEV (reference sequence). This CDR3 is CASSFLGGSTEAFF. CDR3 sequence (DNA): TGTGCCAGCAGTTTCCTTGGGGGTTCCACTGAAGCTTTCTTT.

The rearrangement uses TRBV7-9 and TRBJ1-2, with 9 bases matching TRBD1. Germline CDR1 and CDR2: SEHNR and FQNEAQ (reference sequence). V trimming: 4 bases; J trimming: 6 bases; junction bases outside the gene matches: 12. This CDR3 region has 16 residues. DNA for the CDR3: TGTGCCAGCAGCTCCCCCAGGGACAGGGACTTAAATGGCTACACCTTC. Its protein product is CASSSPRDRDLNGYTF.

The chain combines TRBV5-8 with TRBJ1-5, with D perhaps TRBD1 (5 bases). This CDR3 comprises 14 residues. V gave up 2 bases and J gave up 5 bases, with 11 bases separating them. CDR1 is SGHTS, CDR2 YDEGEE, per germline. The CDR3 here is CASSFGDGYQPQHF. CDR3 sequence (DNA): TGTGCCAGCAGCTTCGGGGACGGATATCAGCCCCAGCATTTT.

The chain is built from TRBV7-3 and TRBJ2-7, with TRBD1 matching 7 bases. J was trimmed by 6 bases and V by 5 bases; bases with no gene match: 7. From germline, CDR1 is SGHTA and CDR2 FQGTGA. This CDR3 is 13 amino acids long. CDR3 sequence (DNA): TGTGCCAGCAGCCAGGGGGTGACAGGCGAGCAGTACTTC. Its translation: CASSQGVTGEQYF. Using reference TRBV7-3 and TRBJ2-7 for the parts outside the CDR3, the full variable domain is GAGVSQTPSNKVTEKGKYVELRCDPISGHTALYWYRQSLGQGPEFLIYFQGTGAADDSGLPNDRFFAVRPEGSVSTLKIQRTERGDSAVYLCASSQGVTGEQYFGPGTRLTVT.

In nucleotides, the CDR3 is TGTGCCATTAGGGACAGTCGGGGCAAAAACATTCAGTACTTC. The encoded protein is CAIRDSRGKNIQYF. The chain employs TRBV2 and TRBJ2-4; 7 nucleotides line up with TRBD1. Germline V gene lookup returns CDR1 SNHLY and CDR2 FYNNEI. The V gene end was trimmed by 10 bases and the J gene end by 3 bases; junction bases not matched to a gene: 9. This CDR3 comprises 14 residues.

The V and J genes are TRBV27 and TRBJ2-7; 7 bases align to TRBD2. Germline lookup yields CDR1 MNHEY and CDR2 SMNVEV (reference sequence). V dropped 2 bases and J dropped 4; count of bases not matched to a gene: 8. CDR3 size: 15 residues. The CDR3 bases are TGTGCCAGCAGTTTAGGGCAGGGAGGGCAATACGAGCAGTACTTC. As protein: CASSLGQGGQYEQYF.

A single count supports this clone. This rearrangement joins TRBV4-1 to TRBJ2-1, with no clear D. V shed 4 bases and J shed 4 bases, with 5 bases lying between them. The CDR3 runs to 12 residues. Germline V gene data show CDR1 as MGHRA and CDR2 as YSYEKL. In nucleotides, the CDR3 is TGCGCCAGCAGCCGTTCTTACAATGAGCAGTTCTTC. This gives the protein CASSRSYNEQFF.

In DNA, the CDR3 is TGTGCCAGCAGACGGGGGGCGAACACTGAAGCTTTCTTT. Translated: CASRRGANTEAFF. V usage is TRBV7-3 and J usage is TRBJ1-1, with D possibly TRBD1 on 6 matching bases. Trimming took off 6 bases at V and 1 base at J, with 9 bases between the two ends. Germline lookup yields CDR1 SGHTA and CDR2 FQGTGA. The CDR3 loop spans 13 amino acids.

The CDR3 reads CASSLDQDGVPEAFF. DNA for the CDR3: TGCGCCAGCAGCTTGGATCAGGACGGGGTACCTGAAGCTTTCTTT. The V call is TRBV5-1, the J call TRBJ1-1; D not certain. CDR3 size: 15 residues. V dropped 0 bases and J dropped 6 bases, with 15 bases sitting between them. Germline-derived CDR1 and CDR2 are SGHRS and YFSETQ.

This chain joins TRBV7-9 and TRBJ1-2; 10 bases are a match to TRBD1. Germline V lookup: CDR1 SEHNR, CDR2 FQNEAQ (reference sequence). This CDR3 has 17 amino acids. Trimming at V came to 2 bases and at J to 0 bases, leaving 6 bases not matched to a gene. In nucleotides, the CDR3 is TGTGCCAGCAGCTTACCTAGGGGACAGGGGCCTAACTATGGCTACACCTTC. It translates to CASSLPRGQGPNYGYTF.

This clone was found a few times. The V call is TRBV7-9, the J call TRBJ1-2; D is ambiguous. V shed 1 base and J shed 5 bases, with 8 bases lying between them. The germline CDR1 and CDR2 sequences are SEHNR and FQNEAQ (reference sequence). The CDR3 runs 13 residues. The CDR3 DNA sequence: TGTGCCAGCAGCTTAGGCAGCTTATATGGCTACACCTTC. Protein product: CASSLGSLYGYTF.